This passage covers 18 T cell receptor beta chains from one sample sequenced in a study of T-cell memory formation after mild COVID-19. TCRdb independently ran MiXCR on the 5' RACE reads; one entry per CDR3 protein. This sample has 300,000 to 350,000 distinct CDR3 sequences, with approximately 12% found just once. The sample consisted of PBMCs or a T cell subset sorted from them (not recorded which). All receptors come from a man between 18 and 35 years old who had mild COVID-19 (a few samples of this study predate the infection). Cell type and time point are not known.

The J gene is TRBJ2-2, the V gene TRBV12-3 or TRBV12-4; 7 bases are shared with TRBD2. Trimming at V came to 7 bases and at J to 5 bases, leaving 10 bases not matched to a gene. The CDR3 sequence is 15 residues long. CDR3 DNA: TGTGCCAGCACCCCCGGACTAGGGTGGACCGGGGAGCTGTTTTTT. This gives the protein CASTPGLGWTGELFF.

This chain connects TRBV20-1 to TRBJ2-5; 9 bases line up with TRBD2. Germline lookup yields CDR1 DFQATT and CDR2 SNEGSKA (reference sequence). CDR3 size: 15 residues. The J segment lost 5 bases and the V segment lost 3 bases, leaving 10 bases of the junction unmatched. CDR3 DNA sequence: TGCAGTGCTAGGGCTAGCGGGACCTGGGTGGAGACCCAGTACTTC. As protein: CSARASGTWVETQYF.

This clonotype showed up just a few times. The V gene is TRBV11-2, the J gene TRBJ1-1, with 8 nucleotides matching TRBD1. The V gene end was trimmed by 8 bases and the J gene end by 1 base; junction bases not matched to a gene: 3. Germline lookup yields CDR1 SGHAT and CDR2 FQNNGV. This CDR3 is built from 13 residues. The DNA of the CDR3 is TGTGCCAGCTTCGGACAGGGGAACACTGAAGCTTTCTTT. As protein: CASFGQGNTEAFF.

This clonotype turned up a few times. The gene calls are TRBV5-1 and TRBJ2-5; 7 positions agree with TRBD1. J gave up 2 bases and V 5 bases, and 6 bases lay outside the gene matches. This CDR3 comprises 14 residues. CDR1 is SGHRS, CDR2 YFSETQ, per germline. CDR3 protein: CASRPNRGQETQYF. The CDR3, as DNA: TGCGCCAGCAGGCCCAACAGGGGACAAGAGACCCAGTACTTC.

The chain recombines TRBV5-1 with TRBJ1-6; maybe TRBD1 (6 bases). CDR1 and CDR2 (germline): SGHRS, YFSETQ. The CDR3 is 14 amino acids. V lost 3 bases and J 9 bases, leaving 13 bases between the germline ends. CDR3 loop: CASSSSGGSSPLHF. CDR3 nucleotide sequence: TGCGCCAGCAGCTCTAGCGGGGGCTCTTCACCCCTCCACTTT.

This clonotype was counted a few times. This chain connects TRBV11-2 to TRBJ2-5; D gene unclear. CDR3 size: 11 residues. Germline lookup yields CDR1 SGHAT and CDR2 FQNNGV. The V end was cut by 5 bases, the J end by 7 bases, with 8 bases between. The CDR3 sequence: CASSPYGTQYF. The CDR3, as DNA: TGTGCCAGCAGCCCCTACGGGACCCAGTACTTC.

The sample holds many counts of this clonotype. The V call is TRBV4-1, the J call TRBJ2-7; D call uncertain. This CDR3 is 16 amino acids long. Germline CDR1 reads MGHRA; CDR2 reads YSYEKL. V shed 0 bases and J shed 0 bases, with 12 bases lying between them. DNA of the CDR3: TGCGCCAGCAGCCAAGATCCCCCTCCCGGCTCCTACGAGCAGTACTTC. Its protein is CASSQDPPPGSYEQYF.

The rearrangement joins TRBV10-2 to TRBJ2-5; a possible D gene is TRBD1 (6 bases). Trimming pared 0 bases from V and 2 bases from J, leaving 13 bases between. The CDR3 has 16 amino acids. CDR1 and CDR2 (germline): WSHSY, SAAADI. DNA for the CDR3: TGCGCCAGCAGTGAGTCGAGGCAGGGGCGTCAAGAGACCCAGTACTTC. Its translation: CASSESRQGRQETQYF.

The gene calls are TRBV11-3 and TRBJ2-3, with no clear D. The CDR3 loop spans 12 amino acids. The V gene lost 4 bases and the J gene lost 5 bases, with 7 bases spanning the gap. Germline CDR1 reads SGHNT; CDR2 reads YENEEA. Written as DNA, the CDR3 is TGTGCCAGCAGCTCTGAACTAGATACGCAGTATTTT. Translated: CASSSELDTQYF. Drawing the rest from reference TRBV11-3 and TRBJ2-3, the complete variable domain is EAGVVQSPRYKIIEKKQPVAFWCNPISGHNTLYWYLQNLGQGPELLIRYENEEAVDDSQLPKDRFSAERLKGVDSTLKIQPAELGDSAVYLCASSSELDTQYFGPGTRLTVL.

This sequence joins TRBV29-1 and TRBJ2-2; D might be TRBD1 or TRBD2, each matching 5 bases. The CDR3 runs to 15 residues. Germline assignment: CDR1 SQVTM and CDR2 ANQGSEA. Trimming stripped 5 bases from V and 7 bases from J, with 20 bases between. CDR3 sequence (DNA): TGCAGCGTTTTTCATGGGACCAGCGTTGGCGGGGAGCTGTTTTTT. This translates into CSVFHGTSVGGELFF.

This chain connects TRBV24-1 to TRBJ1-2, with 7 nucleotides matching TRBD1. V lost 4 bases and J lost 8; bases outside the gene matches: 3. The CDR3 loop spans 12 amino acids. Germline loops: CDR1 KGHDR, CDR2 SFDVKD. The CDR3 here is CATSDGTEGYTF. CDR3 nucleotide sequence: TGTGCCACCAGTGACGGGACAGAGGGCTACACCTTC.

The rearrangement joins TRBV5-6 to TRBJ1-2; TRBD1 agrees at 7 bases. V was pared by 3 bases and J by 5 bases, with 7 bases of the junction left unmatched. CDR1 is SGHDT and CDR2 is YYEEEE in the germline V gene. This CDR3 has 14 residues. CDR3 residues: CASSSPGTEYGYTF. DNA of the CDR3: TGTGCCAGCAGCTCTCCCGGGACAGAGTATGGCTACACCTTC. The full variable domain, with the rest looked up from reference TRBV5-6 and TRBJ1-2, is DAGVTQSPTHLIKTRGQQVTLRCSPKSGHDTVSWYQQALGQGPQFIFQYYEEEERQRGNFPDRFSGHQFPNYSSELNVNALLLGDSALYLCASSSPGTEYGYTFGSGTRLTVV.

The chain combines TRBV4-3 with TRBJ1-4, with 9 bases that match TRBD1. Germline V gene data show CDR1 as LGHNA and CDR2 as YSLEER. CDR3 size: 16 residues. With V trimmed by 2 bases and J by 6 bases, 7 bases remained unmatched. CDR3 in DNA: TGCGCCAGCAGCCAACACTTGGGACAGGGAGATGAAAAACTGTTTTTT. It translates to CASSQHLGQGDEKLFF.

CDR3 amino acids: CASSWDRGINTEAFF. The CDR3 nucleotides read TGTGCCAGCAGTTGGGACAGGGGAATCAACACTGAAGCTTTCTTT. The chain couples TRBV6-1 to TRBJ1-1; TRBD1 matches at 10 bases. Germline loops: CDR1 MNHNS, CDR2 SASEGT. V was pared by 5 bases and J by 2 bases, with 5 bases of the junction left unmatched. This CDR3 region has 15 residues.

As DNA, the CDR3 is TGTGCCAGCAGCTCTAGCGGGCGCTCCTACAATGAGCAGTTCTTC. It translates to CASSSSGRSYNEQFF. The V gene is TRBV6-2 or TRBV6-3, the J gene TRBJ2-1; 8 bases are a match to TRBD2. CDR1 is MNHEY and CDR2 is SVGEGT in the germline V gene. The J segment lost 0 bases and the V segment lost 6 bases, leaving 4 bases of the junction unmatched. CDR3 length equals 15 residues.

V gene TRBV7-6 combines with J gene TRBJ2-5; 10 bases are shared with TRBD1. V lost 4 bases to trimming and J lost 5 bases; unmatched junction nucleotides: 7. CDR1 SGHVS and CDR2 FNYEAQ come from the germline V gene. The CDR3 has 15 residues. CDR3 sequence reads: CASSSGQGFRETQYF. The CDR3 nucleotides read TGTGCCAGCAGCTCGGGACAGGGGTTTCGGGAGACCCAGTACTTC.

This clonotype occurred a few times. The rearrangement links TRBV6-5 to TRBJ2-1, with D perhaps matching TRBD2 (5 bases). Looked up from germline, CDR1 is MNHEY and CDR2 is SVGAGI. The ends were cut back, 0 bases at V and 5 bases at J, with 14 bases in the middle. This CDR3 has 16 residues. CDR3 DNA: TGTGCCAGCAGTTACTCTCGAGGGAAAACAGACAATGAGCAGTTCTTC. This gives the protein CASSYSRGKTDNEQFF.

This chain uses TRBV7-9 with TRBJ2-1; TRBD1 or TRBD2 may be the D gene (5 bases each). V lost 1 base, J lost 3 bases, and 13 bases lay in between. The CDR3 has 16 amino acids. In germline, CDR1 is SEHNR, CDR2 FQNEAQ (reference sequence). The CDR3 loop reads CASSLESSGRYNEQFF. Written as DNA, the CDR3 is TGTGCCAGCAGCTTAGAATCATCGGGACGCTACAATGAGCAGTTCTTC.